The rows below give T cell receptor beta chains drawn from one sample of a study of blood T cell repertoires in COVID-19. Produced via immunoSEQ multiplex PCR; TCRdb's table is partial and in-frame only. Of 200,000 to 250,000 clones detected, about 84% appear once; the ten largest clones hold approximately 2%. Sample: PBMCs or T cells enriched from blood (not recorded which). Source of these receptors: a man in his 60s who had recovered from COVID-19. CDR3s include the opening cysteine and the closing phenylalanine or tryptophan. The D gene is left open where the match is weak. Some rows have no size entry. The others give once, few or many, or a class for an expanded clone.

clone_size,d_call,j_call,v_call,cdr3_nt,cdr3_aa
-,TRBD1,TRBJ1-5,TRBV12-5,TGTGCTAGCCGGGACAGGAATCAGCCCCAGCATTTT,CASRDRNQPQHF
-,-,TRBJ1-5,TRBV5-6,TGTGCCAGCAGCTGGGGCCAGGGTGATAGCAATCAGCCCCAGCATTTT,CASSWGQGDSNQPQHF
-,TRBD2,TRBJ2-3,TRBV27,TGTGCCAGCGGACTAGCGGGGGGCACAGATACGCAGTATTTT,CASGLAGGTDTQYF
-,TRBD1,TRBJ1-5,TRBV27,TGTGCCAGCAGTCAGACAGGGGGTCAGCCCCAGCATTTT,CASSQTGGQPQHF
-,-,TRBJ1-4,TRBV16,TGTGCCAGCAGCCAATCGAGGAGTGCAACTAATGAAAAACTGTTTTTT,CASSQSRSATNEKLFF
-,-,TRBJ1-1,TRBV18,TGTGCCAGCTCGTCCGGGAACACTGAAGCTTTCTTT,CASSSGNTEAFF
-,TRBD1,TRBJ1-6,TRBV6-2/TRBV6-3,TGTGCCAGCAGTTACGCCGGGACAGGGGAAAATTCACCCCTCCACTTT,CASSYAGTGENSPLHF
-,-,TRBJ1-2,TRBV30,TGTGCCTGGAGTGTACACGTTGATGGCTACACCTTC,CAWSVHVDGYTF
-,-,TRBJ1-4,TRBV7-9,TGTGCCAGCCTCGCGGGAACAAATGAAAAACTGTTTTTT,CASLAGTNEKLFF
-,TRBD2,TRBJ2-7,TRBV11-3,TGTGCCAGCAGCCCCGGCGGGAGTCGCGAGCAGTACTTC,CASSPGGSREQYF
-,TRBD1,TRBJ1-6,TRBV7-2,TGTGCCAGCCGACCGGACAGGGCTATATTTCCCTATAATTCACCCCTCCACTTT,CASRPDRAIFPYNSPLHF
-,TRBD1,TRBJ1-6,TRBV5-6,TGTGCCAGCAGCCGTACAGGGGATAATTCACCCCTCCACTTT,CASSRTGDNSPLHF
-,TRBD1,TRBJ2-3,TRBV3-1/TRBV3-2,TGTGCCAGCAGCTTACGGGACAGTAGCACAGATACGCAGTATTTT,CASSLRDSSTDTQYF
-,TRBD1,TRBJ1-2,TRBV11-3,TGTGCCAGCAGCCCAGGGGGCGTCTATGGCTACACCTTC,CASSPGGVYGYTF
once,TRBD1,TRBJ2-1,TRBV9,TGTGCCAGCAGCCCTAGGACAGGAGATTACAATGAGCAGTTCTTC,CASSPRTGDYNEQFF
-,-,TRBJ1-2,TRBV19,TGTGCCAGTAGTACTCCCGGGGGGGCTAACTATGGCTACACCTTC,CASSTPGGANYGYTF
once,-,TRBJ1-3,TRBV6-2/TRBV6-3,TGTGCCAGCAGTTTTCCGCCCCGACAGCGCGGCTCTGGAAACACCATATATTTT,CASSFPPRQRGSGNTIYF
-,-,TRBJ1-2,TRBV3-1/TRBV3-2,TGTGCCAGCAGCCCTTCAGGGTATGGCTACACCTTC,CASSPSGYGYTF
-,TRBD2,TRBJ2-2,TRBV9,TGTGCCAGCAGCGCGGGGACTAGCGGGAACACCGGGGAGCTGTTTTTT,CASSAGTSGNTGELFF
-,TRBD2,TRBJ2-5,TRBV30,TGTGCCTGGAAAGCGGGACTAGCGGTCCAAGAGACCCAGTACTTC,CAWKAGLAVQETQYF
-,-,TRBJ1-1,TRBV25-1,TGTGCCAGCAGTAACGGGAGGAGGGCTTTCTTT,CASSNGRRAFF
-,TRBD1,TRBJ1-4,TRBV7-2,TGTGCCAGCAGCTTAGTGCGGACAGGGCCTAATGAAAAACTGTTTTTT,CASSLVRTGPNEKLFF
-,-,TRBJ2-2,TRBV11-1,TGTGCCAGCAGCCCAAGGACAACCGGGGAGCTGTTTTTT,CASSPRTTGELFF
-,-,TRBJ1-1,TRBV11-3,TGTGCCAGCAGCCCGGGGGGAAGTAGGACTGAAGCTTTCTTT,CASSPGGSRTEAFF
-,-,TRBJ2-7,TRBV11-3,TGTGCCAGCAGCTTAGATTATGCAGTCATCAGGGGAGCGCACGAGCAGTACTTC,CASSLDYAVIRGAHEQYF
-,TRBD1,TRBJ2-7,TRBV5-6,TGTGCCAGCAGTTGGGACAGGGCCCAAGTCGAGCAGTACTTC,CASSWDRAQVEQYF
-,TRBD1,TRBJ1-2,TRBV10-3,TGTGCCATCAGGGACAGGGGAGAGGGCTACACCTTC,CAIRDRGEGYTF
-,TRBD2,TRBJ2-3,TRBV10-2,TGCGCCAGCAGTCTACTGCGGGGGGGAAGCACAGATACGCAGTATTTT,CASSLLRGGSTDTQYF
once,-,TRBJ2-3,TRBV24-1,TGTGCCACCAGTGTGCGCGGGGCTAGCACAGATACGCAGTATTTT,CATSVRGASTDTQYF
-,-,TRBJ1-2,TRBV10-3,TGTGCCATCAGTGAGTCCCCCGGGGACTCTAACTATGGCTACACCTTC,CAISESPGDSNYGYTF
-,-,TRBJ2-3,TRBV10-3,TGTGCCATCGCGGGGAGCTCAGATACGCAGTATTTT,CAIAGSSDTQYF
-,TRBD1,TRBJ1-3,TRBV6-1,TGTGCCAGCAGGGAAAAGAAAGAGACAGGGGTAGGCACCATATATTTT,CASREKKETGVGTIYF
once,TRBD1,TRBJ2-5,TRBV29-1,TGCAGCGCATTACCGACAGGGGGCTCGGAGACCCAGTACTTC,CSALPTGGSETQYF
-,TRBD2,TRBJ2-3,TRBV29-1,TGCAGCGTTCCTACTAGCGGGGGAACAGATACGCAGTATTTT,CSVPTSGGTDTQYF
-,-,TRBJ1-3,TRBV7-9,TGTGCCAGCAGCCCCACTGGAAACACCATATATTTT,CASSPTGNTIYF
few,-,TRBJ1-5,TRBV18,TGTGCCAGCTCCCTCGGACAGTCGAATCAGCCCCAGCATTTT,CASSLGQSNQPQHF
-,-,TRBJ2-5,TRBV5-5,TGTGCCAGCAGCTCCGAGGCCCTGGAGACCCAGTACTTC,CASSSEALETQYF
-,TRBD1,TRBJ2-5,TRBV18,TGTGCCAGCTCACCAGGGACAGAAGAGACCCAGTACTTC,CASSPGTEETQYF
-,TRBD1,TRBJ1-1,TRBV19,TGTGCCAGTAAAGCTGAAGGGGGCGGGGCTGAAGCTTTCTTT,CASKAEGGGAEAFF
-,-,TRBJ2-7,TRBV7-5,TGTGCCAGAAGCTTAGAGGGACAGGGGGTTTCCTACGAGCAGTACTTC,CARSLEGQGVSYEQYF